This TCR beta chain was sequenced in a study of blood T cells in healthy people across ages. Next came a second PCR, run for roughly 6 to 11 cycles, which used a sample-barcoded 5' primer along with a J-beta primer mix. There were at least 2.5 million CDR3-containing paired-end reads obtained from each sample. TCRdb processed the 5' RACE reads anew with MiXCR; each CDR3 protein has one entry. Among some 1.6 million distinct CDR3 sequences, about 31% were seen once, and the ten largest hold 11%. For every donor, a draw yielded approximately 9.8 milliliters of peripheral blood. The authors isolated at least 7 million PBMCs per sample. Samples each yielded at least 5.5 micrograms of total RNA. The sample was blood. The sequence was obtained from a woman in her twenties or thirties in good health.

The CDR3 nucleotides are TGCAGTGCTAAAGGTTTGGCCTACGAGCAGTACTTC. Translation: CSAKGLAYEQYF. The chain recombines TRBV20-1 with TRBJ2-7; D not resolved. CDR1 and CDR2 from the germline V gene are DFQATT and SNEGSKA (reference sequence). Trimming left V 4 bases short and J 2 bases short, with 9 bases between. The length of the CDR3 is 12 residues.